This entry concerns a single T cell receptor (beta chain). As yet, its antigen is unknown. The data originate from a study of T cells in localized non-small cell lung cancer. Study-wide findings and caveats: The appearance of a median approximately 57 of the top 100 tumor clones was seen in adjacent lung. The study sequenced only one region of the tumor. As a result, intratumor heterogeneity could not be excluded and remains possible. Greater T cell density in blood accompanied longer overall survival.

The V gene lost 2 bases and the J gene lost 6 bases, with 11 bases spanning the gap. Germline assignment: CDR1 SGHTA and CDR2 FQGNSA. The CDR3 sequence is 13 residues long. Data came from immunoSEQ multiplex PCR; TCRdb stores just in-frame clones and leaves some out. This sample has about 24,000 clones, with about 87% found just once. This clonotype originated in a woman aged 35 to 70 with stage III lung adenocarcinoma. V is TRBV7-2 and J is TRBJ2-7; D possibly corresponds to TRBD2 (6 bases). This material consisted of peripheral blood mononuclear cells, taken before any cancer treatment. This CDR3 reads CASSLIGGVEQYF. The CDR3 DNA is TGTGCCAGCAGCTTAATCGGAGGGGTCGAGCAGTACTTC.